The entry below gives a single T cell receptor beta chain sequence along with its context. Healthy bone marrow donors made up the cohort. This PCR relied on a set of 60 Vbeta primers and 13 Jbeta primers. The table came from immunoSEQ multiplex PCR; TCRdb's copy has only in-frame clones and leaves some out. The sample includes under 150,000 clones, approximately 70% of them seen just once. The data stem from a study of cytomegalovirus exposure and HLA in healthy donors. The wider study: As released early, the data held 70 million to 100 million unique TCRs from HLA-typed donors.

The CDR3 is made up of 14 amino acids. The germline gives CDR1 LNHDA, CDR2 SQIVND (reference sequence). After removal of 10 bases from V and 2 bases from J, the junction contained 8 bases not matched to a gene. This sequence was found in a woman aged 40 to 49 in good health and CMV-seropositive. Sequenced: PBMCs. The chain joins TRBV19 to TRBJ1-5; 7 bases agree with TRBD1. CDR3 sequence: CATRQGGRNQPQHF. CDR3 in DNA: TGTGCCACCCGACAGGGAGGCCGCAATCAGCCCCAGCATTTT. The variable domain in full, completed from reference TRBV19 and TRBJ1-5, reads DGGITQSPKYLFRKEGQNVTLSCEQNLNHDAMYWYRQDPGQGLRLIYYSQIVNDFQKGDIAEGYSVSREKKESFPLTVTSAQKNPTAFYLCATRQGGRNQPQHFGDGTRLSIL.